A selection of T cell receptor beta chains follows, all from one sample in a study of OX40 agonist ivuxolimab in advanced cancers. Libraries were prepared by immunoSEQ multiplex PCR; TCRdb keeps only in-frame clonotypes and omits some of them. This repertoire shows around 67,000 clones, around 84% found once; its top ten account for about 2.4%. This specimen consisted of CD4+ or CD8+ T cells sorted from blood, obtained in a trial of the OX40 agonist ivuxolimab. Receptors were obtained from an adult with an advanced solid tumor such as melanoma, head and neck, liver or kidney cancer. Both conserved end residues are part of each CDR3.

j_gene: TRBJ1-5; v_gene: TRBV23-1; CDR3aa: CASPGQTHQPQHF
j_gene: TRBJ1-6; v_gene: TRBV7-3; CDR3aa: CASSLLPEGNSPLHF
j_gene: TRBJ2-7; v_gene: TRBV15; CDR3aa: CATSRSGTGGYEQYF
j_gene: TRBJ1-1; v_gene: TRBV20-1; CDR3aa: CSATKLGEAFF
j_gene: TRBJ2-5; v_gene: TRBV6-7; CDR3aa: CASSYSTLAEETQYF
j_gene: TRBJ2-7; v_gene: TRBV6-5; CDR3aa: CASSYGSSGRYEQYF
j_gene: TRBJ1-5; v_gene: TRBV7-2; CDR3aa: CASSPRGANQPQHF
j_gene: TRBJ2-7; v_gene: TRBV19; CDR3aa: CASSKLASYEQYF
j_gene: TRBJ2-3; v_gene: TRBV9; CDR3aa: CASSVAPTGADTQYF
j_gene: TRBJ2-7; v_gene: TRBV19; CDR3aa: CASSRQVWYEQYF
j_gene: TRBJ2-3; v_gene: TRBV5-1; CDR3aa: CASSLPPDTQYF
j_gene: TRBJ2-1; v_gene: TRBV18; CDR3aa: CASSRGLAGELEQFF
j_gene: TRBJ2-1; v_gene: TRBV2; CDR3aa: CASTSRPSLLSEQFF
j_gene: TRBJ2-4; v_gene: TRBV11-2; CDR3aa: CASSLAASGQNIQYF
j_gene: TRBJ2-5; v_gene: TRBV9; CDR3aa: CASSVVPLGETQYF
j_gene: TRBJ1-2; v_gene: TRBV18; CDR3aa: CASSLGTAGDYGYTF
j_gene: TRBJ2-5; v_gene: TRBV9; CDR3aa: CASSAGTDQETQYF
j_gene: TRBJ2-1; v_gene: TRBV29-1; CDR3aa: CSVGLAGFDEQFF
j_gene: TRBJ2-5; v_gene: TRBV7-9; CDR3aa: CASSLAAGQGETQYF
j_gene: TRBJ2-7; v_gene: TRBV27; CDR3aa: CASSLGTSGRRVSYEQYF
j_gene: TRBJ1-4; v_gene: TRBV19; CDR3aa: CASSTRRQGSSEKLFF
j_gene: TRBJ1-5; v_gene: TRBV6-5; CDR3aa: CASRGTGKGPQHF
j_gene: TRBJ1-5; v_gene: TRBV6-6; CDR3aa: CASSKGSDQPQHF
j_gene: TRBJ2-3; v_gene: TRBV25-1; CDR3aa: CASSGQGGLRFTDTQYF
j_gene: TRBJ1-1; v_gene: TRBV6-1; CDR3aa: CASRSTGTGEAFF
j_gene: TRBJ1-5; v_gene: TRBV25-1; CDR3aa: CASRDGSNQPQHF
j_gene: TRBJ1-5; v_gene: TRBV4-2; CDR3aa: CASSQVLGQGSQPQHF
j_gene: TRBJ2-1; v_gene: TRBV29-1; CDR3aa: CSVEDLEEGAYNEQFF
j_gene: TRBJ1-6; v_gene: TRBV15; CDR3aa: CATSSSRPGGRSLHF
j_gene: TRBJ2-3; v_gene: TRBV11-1; CDR3aa: CASSSGPWEVTQYF
j_gene: TRBJ1-2; v_gene: TRBV29-1; CDR3aa: CSVSVGGAEDYGYTF
j_gene: TRBJ1-2; v_gene: TRBV6-5; CDR3aa: CASSGTVGGYTF
j_gene: TRBJ2-7; v_gene: TRBV15; CDR3aa: CATSPRKSSYEQYF
j_gene: TRBJ2-5; v_gene: TRBV5-6; CDR3aa: CASSWGLGGTQYF
j_gene: TRBJ2-7; v_gene: TRBV25-1; CDR3aa: CASNSGTGLLRQYF